The 28 T cell receptor beta chains below all came from one sample that was sequenced in a study of T-cell memory formation after mild COVID-19. MiXCR, run by TCRdb on the 5' RACE reads, gives a single entry per CDR3 protein. The sample contains around 340,000 distinct CDR3 sequences, under 25% of which appear only once. Sequenced: PBMCs or a T cell subset sorted from them (not recorded which). The origin of the receptors is an adult woman who had mild COVID-19 (a few samples of this study predate the infection). Cell type and time point are not known.

This chain uses TRBV20-1 with TRBJ2-1; 14 bases are shared with TRBD2. The CDR3 runs to 14 residues. J was trimmed by 8 bases and V by 6 bases; bases with no gene match: 6. CDR1 is DFQATT and CDR2 is SNEGSKA in the germline V gene (reference sequence). CDR3 sequence reads: CSAASGLAGDEQFF. CDR3 sequence (DNA): TGCAGTGCCGCGTCGGGACTAGCGGGGGATGAGCAGTTCTTC.

This clonotype came up many times. J is TRBJ1-1 and V is TRBV7-2; TRBD1 aligns across 9 bases. CDR3 length: 19 amino acids. Germline V gene sequence: CDR1 SGHTA, CDR2 FQGNSA. The ends lost 1 base at V and 3 bases at J; junction bases unmatched: 15. The DNA for the CDR3 is TGTGCCAGCAGCTTAGGAAGGACAGGGGCCCGGGGTTGGGACACTGAAGCTTTCTTT. This gives the protein CASSLGRTGARGWDTEAFF. Full variable domain (outside the CDR3, taken from reference TRBV7-2 and TRBJ1-1): GAGVSQSPSNKVTEKGKDVELRCDPISGHTALYWYRQSLGQGLEFLIYFQGNSAPDKSGLPSDRFSAERTGGSVSTLTIQRTQQEDSAVYLCASSLGRTGARGWDTEAFFGQGTRLTVV.

The rearrangement links TRBV2 to TRBJ1-2; 8 positions agree with TRBD1. The germline V gene has CDR1 SNHLY and CDR2 FYNNEI. CDR3 length equals 13 residues. The junction had 2 bases not matched to a gene; V was cut back by 1 base and J by 7 bases. The CDR3 DNA follows: TGTGCCAGCAGTGAAGGGACAGGGTCTGGCTACACCTTC. Translated, it gives CASSEGTGSGYTF.

This clonotype was detected only a few times. The J gene is TRBJ2-1, the V gene TRBV11-3; TRBD2 matches at 15 bases. With 6 bases clipped from V and 2 bases from J, the junction kept 11 bases outside the gene matches. This CDR3 spans 19 amino acids. Germline V CDR1 and CDR2: SGHNT, YENEEA. CDR3 region: CASSPPGLAGGRTYNEQFF. The CDR3, as DNA: TGTGCCAGCAGTCCGCCGGGACTAGCGGGAGGACGGACCTACAATGAGCAGTTCTTC.

In its sample, this clonotype was seen a few times. This sequence joins TRBV12-3 or TRBV12-4 and TRBJ1-1, with D maybe TRBD1 (5 bases). Trimming removed 3 bases at V and 10 bases at J, with 9 bases between. The CDR3 length is 11 residues. The CDR3 DNA follows: TGTGCCAGCAGTTTGGGGGGGGTAGCTTTCTTT. Amino acids: CASSLGGVAFF.

This clonotype was recorded many times. V gene TRBV4-2 combines with J gene TRBJ2-1; D is uncertain. V was pared by 0 bases and J by 0 bases, with 9 bases between. Germline V lookup: CDR1 LGHNA, CDR2 YNFKEQ. The CDR3 is 16 amino acids. CDR3 sequence (DNA): TGTGCCAGCAGCCAAGAGATGACTGCCTCCTACAATGAGCAGTTCTTC. It is translated as CASSQEMTASYNEQFF.

The V call is TRBV12-3 or TRBV12-4, the J call TRBJ2-7, with D unclear. V gave up 3 bases and J gave up 0 bases, with 12 bases separating them. The CDR3 sequence is 15 residues long. The CDR3 sequence: CASSLWEKGSYEQYF. CDR3 sequence (DNA): TGTGCCAGCAGTTTGTGGGAAAAGGGCTCCTACGAGCAGTACTTC.

The chain employs TRBV9 and TRBJ2-3; 14 bases fit TRBD2. The CDR3 runs 16 residues. The V gene end was trimmed by 0 bases and the J gene end by 5 bases; junction bases not matched to a gene: 2. Per the germline V gene, CDR1 is SGDLS and CDR2 is YYNGEE. Here the CDR3 reads CASSVAGTSGGDTQYF. The CDR3 bases are TGTGCCAGCAGCGTAGCTGGGACTAGCGGGGGAGATACGCAGTATTTT.

In its sample, this clonotype was seen a few times. V gene TRBV7-3 combines with J gene TRBJ1-1; no clear D. Germline lookup yields CDR1 SGHTA and CDR2 FQGTGA. The CDR3 is 13 residues long. Trimming removed 8 bases from V and 0 bases from J, with 10 bases in between. For the CDR3, the DNA is TGTGCCAGCCGAGAGGGTATGAACACTGAAGCTTTCTTT. It is translated as CASREGMNTEAFF.

There are a few counts of this clonotype. V usage is TRBV21-1 and J usage is TRBJ2-4; the table's TRBD1 call for D was not verified on the DNA. TRBV21-1 is a documented pseudogene. The CDR3 loop spans 21 amino acids. The DNA for the CDR3 is TGTGCCAGCAGTCCCCTTATGTCTTTCAGGGATGATATTAGAGCCAAAAACATTCAGTACTTC. Translation: CASSPLMSFRDDIRAKNIQYF.

In its sample, this clonotype was seen a few times. The chain combines TRBV30 with TRBJ2-1; no reliable D call. The germline V gene encodes CDR1 GTSNPN and CDR2 SVGIG (reference sequence). The CDR3 is 14 amino acids. Trimming took off 0 bases at V and 1 base at J, with 7 bases between the two ends. This chain's CDR3 is CAWSVQSSYNEQFF. The CDR3 DNA follows: TGTGCCTGGAGTGTTCAGAGTTCCTACAATGAGCAGTTCTTC.

The chain has TRBV6-5 and TRBJ2-7; TRBD2 agrees at 7 bases. The V gene end was trimmed by 5 bases and the J gene end by 7 bases; junction bases not matched to a gene: 11. CDR1 and CDR2 from the germline V gene are MNHEY and SVGAGI. The CDR3 runs 14 residues. The DNA of the CDR3 is TGTGCCAGCAGTACCGACAGCGGGGCTAGGGAGCAGTACTTC. This encodes CASSTDSGAREQYF.

A few counts support this clonotype. CDR3 in amino acids: CASNLNRVTAKNIQYF. DNA of the CDR3: TGTGCCAGCAACCTAAACAGGGTTACAGCCAAAAACATTCAGTACTTC. The chain carries TRBV12-3 or TRBV12-4 and TRBJ2-4, with D perhaps TRBD1 (6 bases). V was shortened by 7 bases and J by 0 bases, with 16 bases between the two germline ends. The CDR3 runs 16 residues.

This clonotype was detected a few times. The genes are TRBV29-1 and TRBJ2-7; D is perhaps TRBD2 (6 bases). CDR3 length: 14 amino acids. CDR1 and CDR2 (germline): SQVTM, ANQGSEA. V was trimmed by 4 bases and J by 2 bases, leaving 15 bases between them. CDR3 sequence (DNA): TGCAGCGTTGTCCGGACTATTCCCCCCTACGAGCAGTACTTC. This sequence encodes CSVVRTIPPYEQYF.

Only a few counts were recorded for this clonotype. The genes are TRBV5-1 and TRBJ1-1; D uncertain. This CDR3 comprises 15 residues. Trimming took off 0 bases at V and 0 bases at J, with 9 bases between the two ends. CDR1 SGHRS and CDR2 YFSETQ come from the germline V gene. CDR3 nucleotide sequence: TGCGCCAGCAGCTTGGCAGAGTACTTGAACACTGAAGCTTTCTTT. Protein sequence: CASSLAEYLNTEAFF.

The chain links TRBV7-2 to TRBJ1-1; 11 bases are shared with TRBD1. CDR1 is SGHTA and CDR2 is FQGNSA in the germline V gene. The CDR3 extends over 14 amino acids. The ends lost 1 base at V and 12 bases at J; junction bases unmatched: 7. The CDR3 DNA sequence: TGTGCCAGCAGCTTAGATCCGGGACAGGGGGTAACTTTCTTT. This encodes CASSLDPGQGVTFF.

In its sample, this clonotype was seen many times. The chain has TRBV7-9 and TRBJ2-7; the D is unclear. The CDR3 is 17 amino acids. The germline gives CDR1 SEHNR, CDR2 FQNEAQ (reference sequence). Trimming took 4 bases from V and 0 from J, leaving 19 bases between them. The CDR3 reads CASSSPPTRALSYEQYF. CDR3 sequence (DNA): TGTGCCAGCAGCTCCCCCCCTACTCGGGCCCTCTCCTACGAGCAGTACTTC.

The chain carries TRBV7-9 and TRBJ2-7; 7 positions match TRBD1. The CDR3 is made up of 12 amino acids. CDR1 SEHNR and CDR2 FQNEAQ come from the germline V gene (reference sequence). The V segment lost 5 bases and the J segment 6 bases; nucleotides outside the gene matches: 4. The CDR3 DNA is TGTGCCAGCAGCCCGACAGGGCTCGAGCAGTACTTC. Its translation: CASSPTGLEQYF.

V usage is TRBV24-1 and J usage is TRBJ2-1; TRBD2 matches at 7 bases. Germline values: CDR1 KGHDR, CDR2 SFDVKD. Trimming removed 6 bases from V and 0 bases from J; junction bases left unmatched: 7. The CDR3 has 16 residues. The CDR3 bases are TGTGCCACCAGTACCGGGAGGTCAAGCTCCTACAATGAGCAGTTCTTC. Translated: CATSTGRSSSYNEQFF.

The chain combines TRBV7-9 with TRBJ1-1; D is perhaps TRBD1 (6 bases). In germline, CDR1 is SEHNR, CDR2 FQNEAQ (reference sequence). V dropped 2 bases and J dropped 1 base, with 14 bases sitting between them. The CDR3 contains 16 residues. This CDR3 is CASSLRGARQNTEAFF. The CDR3 DNA reads TGTGCCAGCAGCTTAAGGGGGGCGCGACAGAACACTGAAGCTTTCTTT.

In this sample, this clonotype turned up many times. The chain carries TRBV4-3 and TRBJ1-2; no definite D call. V gave up 0 bases and J gave up 1 base, with 0 bases separating them. CDR3 length equals 12 residues. Germline loops: CDR1 LGHNA, CDR2 YSLEER. For the CDR3, the DNA is TGCGCCAGCAGCCAAGATAACTATGGCTACACCTTC. This gives the protein CASSQDNYGYTF.

Only a few counts were recorded for this clonotype. The V gene is TRBV7-8, the J gene TRBJ1-4, with TRBD1 identical over 10 bases. With 5 bases clipped from V and 4 bases from J, the junction kept 4 bases outside the gene matches. This CDR3 has 15 amino acids. The germline V gene encodes CDR1 SGHVS and CDR2 FQNEAQ. The CDR3: CASSPRDRGNEKLFF. For the CDR3, the DNA is TGTGCCAGCAGCCCCCGGGACAGGGGTAATGAAAAACTGTTTTTT.

As concerns this clonotype: The CDR3 does not end in the conserved phenylalanine or tryptophan, so this is likely a read error. This sequence joins TRBV2 and TRBJ1-2; D uncertain. V lost 11 bases and J lost 2, with 15 bases in between. This CDR3 comprises 13 residues. Germline CDR1 reads SNHLY; CDR2 reads FYNNEI. The CDR3 DNA follows: TGTGCCTCCGGACTGAAACCGAACTATGGCTACACCTTA. It specifies CASGLKPNYGYTL.

The J gene is TRBJ2-7, the V gene TRBV4-3; no reliable D call. Germline CDR1 and CDR2: LGHNA and YSLEER. V gave up 0 bases and J gave up 5 bases, with 14 bases separating them. CDR3 length: 15 amino acids. The chain's CDR3 is CASSQDFRLAHEQYF. The CDR3 region has the DNA TGCGCCAGCAGCCAAGATTTTCGGCTTGCCCACGAGCAGTACTTC.

This chain links TRBV12-3 or TRBV12-4 with TRBJ1-2, with no clear D. The V end lost 5 bases, the J end lost 4 bases, and 14 bases lay between the germline ends. There are 14 residues in the CDR3. The CDR3 region has the DNA TGTGCCAGCAGTGGGAAAGCGAGCATCTATGGCTACACCTTC. This translates into CASSGKASIYGYTF.

This sequence joins TRBV5-4 and TRBJ1-5; D is ambiguous. V was shortened by 2 bases and J by 2 bases, with 17 bases between the two germline ends. Germline lookup yields CDR1 SGHNT and CDR2 YYREEE (reference sequence). The CDR3 length is 17 residues. The CDR3 is CASSFGGGVEGNQPQHF. The CDR3 nucleotides are TGTGCCAGCAGCTTTGGCGGCGGGGTGGAGGGCAATCAGCCCCAGCATTTT.

The chain has TRBV9 and TRBJ2-2; D is perhaps TRBD1 or TRBD2 (7 bases each). In germline, CDR1 is SGDLS, CDR2 YYNGEE. The CDR3 runs 15 residues. Trimming cost V 3 bases and J 5 bases, with 14 bases left between them. For the CDR3, the DNA is TGTGCCAGCAGCGACGACAGGGAGGGGACCGGGGAGCTGTTTTTT. Its protein product is CASSDDREGTGELFF. The full variable domain, rest sourced from reference TRBV9 and TRBJ2-2, is DSGVTQTPKHLITATGQRVTLRCSPRSGDLSVYWYQQSLDQGLQFLIQYYNGEERAKGNILERFSAQQFPDLHSELNLSSLELGDSALYFCASSDDREGTGELFFGEGSRLTVL.

J is TRBJ2-1 and V is TRBV15; 9 nucleotides align to TRBD1. CDR3 length: 15 amino acids. The germline CDR1 and CDR2 sequences are LNHNV and YYDKDF (reference sequence). The ends lost 3 bases at V and 7 bases at J; junction bases unmatched: 7. The CDR3 protein is CATSRGPGTGNEQFF. Written as DNA, the CDR3 is TGTGCCACCAGCAGGGGGCCCGGGACAGGGAATGAGCAGTTCTTC.